These T cell receptor beta chains were read from a single sample in a study of CD8+ T cells in alopecia areata. Profiling relied on immunoSEQ multiplex PCR, and the TCRdb table lists in-frame clones only, not all of them. The table has 70,000 or so clones, roughly 28% seen once. The sequences come from CD8+ T cells sorted from blood, collected at week 4, from a patient treated with tofacitinib. Receptor source: a human donor with alopecia areata. CDR3s include the opening cysteine and the closing phenylalanine or tryptophan. Each record gives: V gene, J gene, clone size, D gene, CDR3 DNA, CDR3 protein. The D gene is left open where the match is weak. Clone size is shown for a subset of rows, as once, few, many or a class of expanded clone.

v_call: TRBV6-1
j_call: TRBJ1-2
clone_size: few
d_call: -
cdr3_nt: TGTGCCAGCAGTGAAAAAAGTGGGGGGCCTAACTATGGCTACACCTTC
cdr3_aa: CASSEKSGGPNYGYTF

v_call: TRBV6-1
j_call: TRBJ2-7
clone_size: -
d_call: -
cdr3_nt: TGTGCCAGCAGTTGGGGACCAGCGAGGGAGCAGTACTTC
cdr3_aa: CASSWGPAREQYF

v_call: TRBV14
j_call: TRBJ2-7
clone_size: few
d_call: -
cdr3_nt: TGTGCCAGCAGCCCGAATCATGGGGGCGAGCAGTACTTC
cdr3_aa: CASSPNHGGEQYF

v_call: TRBV4-1
j_call: TRBJ1-2
clone_size: -
d_call: -
cdr3_nt: TGCGCCAGCAGCCAGGACTACATTGGGGGCCTCTATGGCTACACCTTC
cdr3_aa: CASSQDYIGGLYGYTF

v_call: TRBV27
j_call: TRBJ2-3
clone_size: few
d_call: TRBD1
cdr3_nt: TGTGCCAGCAGTTCACAGGGGGGCTATCGCACAGATACGCAGTATTTT
cdr3_aa: CASSSQGGYRTDTQYF

v_call: TRBV20-1
j_call: TRBJ2-2
clone_size: -
d_call: -
cdr3_nt: TGCAGTGCCGGGGAGCTGTTTTTT
cdr3_aa: CSAGELFF

v_call: TRBV29-1
j_call: TRBJ2-1
clone_size: -
d_call: -
cdr3_nt: TGCAGCGTTGAATCGGGCGACCCGCGTTTGGGAAATGAGCAGTTCTTC
cdr3_aa: CSVESGDPRLGNEQFF

v_call: TRBV5-1
j_call: TRBJ2-2
clone_size: few
d_call: TRBD1
cdr3_nt: TGCGCCAGCAGCTTGGTAGGGGGCAGCGACGGGGAGCTGTTTTTT
cdr3_aa: CASSLVGGSDGELFF

v_call: TRBV29-1
j_call: TRBJ2-7
clone_size: -
d_call: -
cdr3_nt: TGCAGCGTTGAATCAGGGAGCTCCTACGAGCAGTACTTC
cdr3_aa: CSVESGSSYEQYF

v_call: TRBV6-1
j_call: TRBJ2-7
clone_size: -
d_call: -
cdr3_nt: TGTGCCAGCAGTTCCGACAGCTACGAGCAGTACTTC
cdr3_aa: CASSSDSYEQYF

v_call: TRBV7-8
j_call: TRBJ2-7
clone_size: few
d_call: -
cdr3_nt: TGTGCCAGCAGCTTAGCGCCCCCCTCCTACGAGCAGTACTTC
cdr3_aa: CASSLAPPSYEQYF

v_call: TRBV7-2
j_call: TRBJ2-7
clone_size: -
d_call: -
cdr3_nt: TGTGCCAGCAGTCAATGGGTTTCCTACGAGCAGTACTTC
cdr3_aa: CASSQWVSYEQYF

v_call: TRBV7-6
j_call: TRBJ2-1
clone_size: -
d_call: TRBD2
cdr3_nt: TGTGCCAGCAGCTTCGCAGGGCGGGAGGGCCACAATGAGCAGTTCTTC
cdr3_aa: CASSFAGREGHNEQFF

v_call: TRBV29-1
j_call: TRBJ2-2
clone_size: few
d_call: -
cdr3_nt: TGCAGCGTTAGGTACGGCGGGGAGCTGTTTTTT
cdr3_aa: CSVRYGGELFF

v_call: TRBV30
j_call: TRBJ2-1
clone_size: once
d_call: -
cdr3_nt: TGTGCCAGGGATGGGCTAGGGAATGAGCAGTTCTTC
cdr3_aa: CARDGLGNEQFF

v_call: TRBV6-1
j_call: TRBJ2-6
clone_size: -
d_call: -
cdr3_nt: TGTGCCAGCAGGGTGAGGGTTGGGGCCAACGTCCTGACTTTC
cdr3_aa: CASRVRVGANVLTF

v_call: TRBV29-1
j_call: TRBJ2-6
clone_size: -
d_call: -
cdr3_nt: TGCAGCGTTACGTCTGCTAAGAGCTCTGGGGCCAACGTCCTGACTTTC
cdr3_aa: CSVTSAKSSGANVLTF

v_call: TRBV29-1
j_call: TRBJ2-1
clone_size: few
d_call: TRBD2
cdr3_nt: TGCAGCGTTGAAGGGACTAGTTATGAGCAGTTCTTC
cdr3_aa: CSVEGTSYEQFF

v_call: TRBV7-9
j_call: TRBJ2-7
clone_size: -
d_call: TRBD1
cdr3_nt: TGTGCCAGCAGCTTACCCCTTCAGGGGGCCTCCTCCTACGAGCAGTACTTC
cdr3_aa: CASSLPLQGASSYEQYF

v_call: TRBV29-1
j_call: TRBJ2-1
clone_size: few
d_call: -
cdr3_nt: TGCAGCGTTCGGGCTAGCGAGAATGAGCAGTTCTTC
cdr3_aa: CSVRASENEQFF

v_call: TRBV30
j_call: TRBJ1-2
clone_size: -
d_call: TRBD1
cdr3_nt: TGTGCCTGGACGTCAGGGGGTGCCTATGGCTACACCTTC
cdr3_aa: CAWTSGGAYGYTF

v_call: TRBV11-2
j_call: TRBJ2-1
clone_size: -
d_call: -
cdr3_nt: TGTGCCAGCAGCTCGGGGACCAATGAGCAGTTCTTC
cdr3_aa: CASSSGTNEQFF

v_call: TRBV7-9
j_call: TRBJ1-3
clone_size: -
d_call: TRBD1
cdr3_nt: TGTGCCAGCAGTGACAGGGACTCTGGAAACACCATATATTTT
cdr3_aa: CASSDRDSGNTIYF

v_call: TRBV28
j_call: TRBJ2-2
clone_size: -
d_call: -
cdr3_nt: TGTGCCAGCAGTTTGCAGGGATTAACCGGGGAGCTGTTTTTT
cdr3_aa: CASSLQGLTGELFF

v_call: TRBV9
j_call: TRBJ2-1
clone_size: -
d_call: -
cdr3_nt: TGTGCCAGCAGCCCCCGTGAGAACAATGAGCAGTTCTTC
cdr3_aa: CASSPRENNEQFF

v_call: TRBV28
j_call: TRBJ2-6
clone_size: -
d_call: -
cdr3_nt: TGTGCCAGCAGTCGCTCTCGCTCTGGGGCCAACGTCCTGACTTTC
cdr3_aa: CASSRSRSGANVLTF

v_call: TRBV4-2
j_call: TRBJ2-7
clone_size: -
d_call: -
cdr3_nt: TGTGCCAGCAGCCAAGATCAGGGTGGGACTTACGAGCAGTACTTC
cdr3_aa: CASSQDQGGTYEQYF

v_call: TRBV29-1
j_call: TRBJ2-7
clone_size: few
d_call: TRBD1
cdr3_nt: TGCAGCGTTGAGCAGGGGGCCTACGAGCAGTACTTC
cdr3_aa: CSVEQGAYEQYF

v_call: TRBV29-1
j_call: TRBJ1-1
clone_size: few
d_call: -
cdr3_nt: TGCAGCGTTGAAGCCTTGCTCGAAGCTTTCTTT
cdr3_aa: CSVEALLEAFF

v_call: TRBV7-9
j_call: TRBJ2-3
clone_size: few
d_call: -
cdr3_nt: TGTGCCAGCAGTCAAGAGGGAAATACGCAGTATTTT
cdr3_aa: CASSQEGNTQYF

v_call: TRBV30
j_call: TRBJ2-2
clone_size: -
d_call: -
cdr3_nt: TGTGCCTGGAGTGTATGGAACACCGGGGAGCTGTTTTTT
cdr3_aa: CAWSVWNTGELFF

v_call: TRBV29-1
j_call: TRBJ1-2
clone_size: few
d_call: TRBD1
cdr3_nt: TGCAGCGTTCGAAACAGGGGGGCGTACAACTATGGCTACACCTTC
cdr3_aa: CSVRNRGAYNYGYTF

v_call: TRBV27
j_call: TRBJ2-7
clone_size: -
d_call: TRBD2
cdr3_nt: TGTGCCAGCACTCTAGCGGGAGGATCCTACGAGCAGTACTTC
cdr3_aa: CASTLAGGSYEQYF

v_call: TRBV30
j_call: TRBJ1-1
clone_size: once
d_call: -
cdr3_nt: TGTGCCTGGAGTGATCAGGGGTACACTGAAGCTTTCTTT
cdr3_aa: CAWSDQGYTEAFF

v_call: TRBV27
j_call: TRBJ1-2
clone_size: -
d_call: -
cdr3_nt: TGTGCCAGCAGTCTACGCGAAGACAGTATCTATGGCTACACCTTC
cdr3_aa: CASSLREDSIYGYTF

v_call: TRBV9
j_call: TRBJ1-2
clone_size: few
d_call: -
cdr3_nt: TGTGCCAGCAGCGTAGAGAGGGGCGTCGGCTACACCTTC
cdr3_aa: CASSVERGVGYTF

v_call: TRBV11-2
j_call: TRBJ2-7
clone_size: few
d_call: TRBD2
cdr3_nt: TGTGCCAGCAGCTTAAGTAGCGGGACGTCCTACGAGCAGTACTTC
cdr3_aa: CASSLSSGTSYEQYF

v_call: TRBV29-1
j_call: TRBJ2-2
clone_size: few
d_call: -
cdr3_nt: TGCAGCGTGTGGGGGAACACCGGGGAGCTGTTTTTT
cdr3_aa: CSVWGNTGELFF

v_call: TRBV29-1
j_call: TRBJ2-7
clone_size: -
d_call: -
cdr3_nt: TGCAGCGTTGACTATCGCTACGAGCAGTACTTC
cdr3_aa: CSVDYRYEQYF

v_call: TRBV2
j_call: TRBJ2-7
clone_size: few
d_call: TRBD2
cdr3_nt: TGTGCCAGCAGCTTAGAAGGACTAGCGGTCGAGCAGTACTTC
cdr3_aa: CASSLEGLAVEQYF

v_call: TRBV30
j_call: TRBJ2-3
clone_size: -
d_call: TRBD2
cdr3_nt: TGTGCCTGGGGTCTAGCGGGAGTGACAGATACGCAGTATTTT
cdr3_aa: CAWGLAGVTDTQYF

v_call: TRBV7-9
j_call: TRBJ1-2
clone_size: few
d_call: -
cdr3_nt: TGTGCCAGCAGCTTCCAACAGGCGCTCAATGGCTACACCTTC
cdr3_aa: CASSFQQALNGYTF

v_call: TRBV27
j_call: TRBJ1-5
clone_size: -
d_call: -
cdr3_nt: TGTGCCAGCAGTTTACGGGGAGGGGGTCAGCCCCAGCATTTT
cdr3_aa: CASSLRGGGQPQHF

v_call: TRBV5-4
j_call: TRBJ2-7
clone_size: -
d_call: TRBD2
cdr3_nt: TGTGCCAGCAGCTCTAGCGGGAGGGGGTACGAGCAGTACTTC
cdr3_aa: CASSSSGRGYEQYF

v_call: TRBV28
j_call: TRBJ2-4
clone_size: many
d_call: -
cdr3_nt: TGTGCCAGCAGTTTATGGGTAGAAGCCAAAAACATTCAGTACTTC
cdr3_aa: CASSLWVEAKNIQYF

v_call: TRBV29-1
j_call: TRBJ2-5
clone_size: -
d_call: -
cdr3_nt: TGCAGCATGGACGGGACTGACGAAGAGACCCAGTACTTC
cdr3_aa: CSMDGTDEETQYF

v_call: TRBV7-8
j_call: TRBJ2-6
clone_size: -
d_call: -
cdr3_nt: TGTGCCAGCAGCTTGCCCCGGGACGGGATCTCTGGGGCCAACGTCCTGACTTTC
cdr3_aa: CASSLPRDGISGANVLTF

v_call: TRBV30
j_call: TRBJ2-1
clone_size: -
d_call: TRBD2
cdr3_nt: TGTGCCTGGAGTGGGTCTAGCGGTGATGAGCAGTTCTTC
cdr3_aa: CAWSGSSGDEQFF

v_call: TRBV9
j_call: TRBJ1-1
clone_size: -
d_call: -
cdr3_nt: TGTGCCAGCAGCGTAGGAACCCGAGGCACTGAAGCTTTCTTT
cdr3_aa: CASSVGTRGTEAFF

v_call: TRBV5-6
j_call: TRBJ2-3
clone_size: few
d_call: TRBD2
cdr3_nt: TGTGCCAGCAGCCCCGGGACTAGCGGGAGGGCCGATACGCAGTATTTT
cdr3_aa: CASSPGTSGRADTQYF

v_call: TRBV6-5
j_call: TRBJ2-7
clone_size: -
d_call: TRBD2
cdr3_nt: TGTGCCAGCAGACTTAGCGGGAGGCCAACCTACGAGCAGTACTTC
cdr3_aa: CASRLSGRPTYEQYF

v_call: TRBV4-3
j_call: TRBJ1-1
clone_size: -
d_call: -
cdr3_nt: TGCGCCAGCAGCCCCGTTAAGGGTTCGAACACTGAAGCTTTCTTT
cdr3_aa: CASSPVKGSNTEAFF

v_call: TRBV6-5
j_call: TRBJ2-3
clone_size: -
d_call: -
cdr3_nt: TGTGCCAGCAGTTACAGGGGATCGAGGGCAGATACGCAGTATTTT
cdr3_aa: CASSYRGSRADTQYF

v_call: TRBV29-1
j_call: TRBJ2-1
clone_size: -
d_call: TRBD2
cdr3_nt: TGCAGCGTACTAGGACTAGCGGGAGGTGAGCAGTTCTTC
cdr3_aa: CSVLGLAGGEQFF